A single sample is the source of the 32 T cell receptor beta chains below, sequenced in a study of T cells after yellow fever vaccination. TCRdb analysed the 5' RACE reads with MiXCR anew, one entry per CDR3 protein. The sample includes 250,000 to 300,000 distinct CDR3 sequences, around 4.9% of them seen just once. The specimen was CD4+ T cells sorted from PBMCs, collected on the day of the yellow fever booster vaccination. The receptor source for this set is a man between 18 and 35 years old who received the YFV17D yellow fever vaccine.

The chain combines TRBV21-1 with TRBJ2-1; the D call in the table, TRBD2, was not verified against the DNA. TRBV21-1 is a pseudogene. This CDR3 is built from 17 residues. CDR3 region: CASHSLGTSGGVTEQFF. CDR3 nucleotide sequence: TGTGCCAGCCATTCACTCGGGACTAGCGGGGGGGTTACTGAGCAGTTCTTC.

This clonotype was seen more than once but under ten times. The chain carries TRBV9 and TRBJ2-3, with D perhaps matching TRBD1 or TRBD2 (5 bases each). This CDR3 has 14 residues. Germline CDR1 and CDR2: SGDLS and YYNGEE. With 5 bases removed from V and 2 bases from J, the gap between germline ends came to 12 bases. The CDR3 spells CASRPGPFTDTQYF. Written as DNA, the CDR3 is TGTGCCAGCAGGCCGGGACCTTTCACAGATACGCAGTATTTT.

This clonotype was picked up many times. The V gene is TRBV6-5, the J gene TRBJ2-6, with TRBD1 matching 7 bases. The germline gives CDR1 MNHEY, CDR2 SVGAGI. J was trimmed by 4 bases and V by 2 bases; bases with no gene match: 2. The CDR3 length is 15 residues. The DNA for the CDR3 is TGTGCCAGCAGTTACAGGGGGCGGGGGGCCAACGTCCTGACTTTC. Its translation is CASSYRGRGANVLTF.

In this sample, this clonotype turned up many times. The CDR3 loop is CSARDLRLQETQYF. DNA for the CDR3: TGCAGTGCTAGAGATCTCAGGTTACAAGAGACCCAGTACTTC. V and J are TRBV20-1 and TRBJ2-5; D remains unclear. Trimming left V 0 bases short and J 2 bases short, with 10 bases between. Germline CDR1 DFQATT, CDR2 SNEGSKA (reference sequence). The CDR3 has 14 residues.

This clonotype has ten or more counts. The rearrangement links TRBV28 to TRBJ2-7; D is unclear. Germline loops: CDR1 MDHEN, CDR2 SYDVKM. The CDR3 spans 14 residues. With 4 bases removed from V and 0 bases from J, the gap between germline ends came to 10 bases. The CDR3 coding sequence is TGTGCCAGCAGTTCCTCCTGGAGCTCCTACGAGCAGTACGTC. As protein: CASSSSWSSYEQYV.

This clonotype appeared a few times. The CDR3 nucleotides read TGTGCCAGCTCACCGCCAGGGAAGAGAGATACGCAGTATTTT. Its translation: CASSPPGKRDTQYF. The chain couples TRBV18 to TRBJ2-3; possible D gene TRBD1, 5 bases. Germline CDR1 and CDR2: KGHSH and LQKENI. With 3 bases removed from V and 5 bases from J, the gap between germline ends came to 12 bases. This CDR3 has 14 amino acids.

The chain uses TRBV25-1 and TRBJ1-2, with 11 bases that match TRBD1. The V segment lost 7 bases and the J segment 5 bases; nucleotides outside the gene matches: 12. Germline lookup yields CDR1 MGHDK and CDR2 SYGVNS. The CDR3 has 16 amino acids. CDR3 region: CASNGQGAPSLYGYTF. The DNA for the CDR3 is TGTGCCAGCAATGGACAGGGGGCACCTTCTTTGTATGGCTACACCTTC.

This clonotype was counted a few times. The V and J genes are TRBV4-3 and TRBJ1-2, with 9 bases fitting TRBD1. Trimming removed 1 base from V and 2 bases from J; junction bases left unmatched: 5. This CDR3 is built from 16 residues. Germline V gives CDR1 LGHNA, CDR2 YSLEER. The CDR3 region has the DNA TGCGCCAGCAGCCAAGCAAAGGACAGGGGCAACTATGGCTACACCTTC. The encoded protein is CASSQAKDRGNYGYTF.

The gene calls are TRBV12-3 or TRBV12-4 and TRBJ2-3, with D unresolved. The CDR3 is 12 amino acids. V lost 6 bases to trimming and J lost 9 bases, with 13 bases between them. The CDR3 region is CASSPLIWTQYF. The CDR3 DNA sequence: TGTGCCAGCAGCCCACTAATTTGGACGCAGTATTTT.

In its sample, this clonotype was seen a few times. The DNA of the CDR3 is TGCGCCAGCAGGGACGGTGAGAACACTGAAGCTTTCTTT. Translation: CASRDGENTEAFF. V is TRBV5-1 and J is TRBJ1-1; no clear D gene. V lost 5 bases and J lost 1, with 9 bases in between. The CDR3 spans 13 residues. Germline V gene lookup returns CDR1 SGHRS and CDR2 YFSETQ.

This clonotype appeared a few times. The chain has TRBV7-9 and TRBJ1-3; the D is unclear. V dropped 3 bases and J dropped 3 bases, with 6 bases sitting between them. The CDR3 spans 13 residues. Germline V gene lookup returns CDR1 SEHNR and CDR2 FQNEAQ (reference sequence). Written as DNA, the CDR3 is TGTGCCAGCAGCTTTGGATATGGAAACACCATATATTTT. It encodes CASSFGYGNTIYF.

The chain carries TRBV7-2 and TRBJ2-2; D uncertain. The V end lost 1 base, the J end lost 8 bases, and 11 bases lay between the germline ends. Germline CDR1 and CDR2: SGHTA and FQGNSA. This CDR3 contains 14 residues. Here the CDR3 DNA reads TGTGCCAGCAGCTTAGGTACCCCGGTGGGGGAGCTGTTTTTT. Translating gives CASSLGTPVGELFF. The whole variable domain, remainder taken from reference TRBV7-2 and TRBJ2-2, is GAGVSQSPSNKVTEKGKDVELRCDPISGHTALYWYRQSLGQGLEFLIYFQGNSAPDKSGLPSDRFSAERTGGSVSTLTIQRTQQEDSAVYLCASSLGTPVGELFFGEGSRLTVL.

The chain has TRBV20-1 and TRBJ1-5; no definite D call. CDR1 and CDR2 (germline): DFQATT, SNEGSKA (reference sequence). This CDR3 has 14 amino acids. V was shortened by 5 bases and J by 1 base, with 12 bases between the two germline ends. CDR3 in DNA: TGCAGTGCTTCGGACGGAACGAGCAATCAGCCCCAGCATTTT. Protein product: CSASDGTSNQPQHF.

This clonotype was counted a few times. This sequence joins TRBV24-1 and TRBJ1-5; D possibly corresponds to TRBD1 (6 bases). V shed 4 bases and J shed 7 bases, with 16 bases lying between them. The CDR3 sequence is 15 residues long. Germline lookup yields CDR1 KGHDR and CDR2 SFDVKD. CDR3 nucleotides: TGTGCCACCAGTGAGTCAGGGGTGGGCCTACAGCCCCAGCATTTT. Translating gives CATSESGVGLQPQHF.

This clonotype was counted at least ten times. This chain joins TRBV7-2 and TRBJ2-5; D not certain. CDR1 and CDR2 from the germline V gene are SGHTA and FQGNSA. Between the trimmed V and J ends, which lost 0 bases and 1 base, there was a span of 12 bases. The CDR3 loop spans 16 amino acids. DNA of the CDR3: TGTGCCAGCAGCTTAGCCCTAGGGATGCTCCAAGAGACCCAGTACTTC. This codes for CASSLALGMLQETQYF.

There are a few counts of this clonotype. The rearrangement links TRBV18 to TRBJ2-2; D gene unclear. The CDR3 loop spans 14 amino acids. Between the trimmed V and J ends, which lost 1 base and 4 bases, there was a span of 7 bases. From germline, CDR1 is KGHSH and CDR2 LQKENI. CDR3 sequence reads: CASSPQGRTGELFF. DNA for the CDR3: TGTGCCAGCTCACCACAAGGGCGCACCGGGGAGCTGTTTTTT. The whole variable domain, filled in from reference TRBV18 and TRBJ2-2, reads NAGVMQNPRHLVRRRGQEARLRCSPMKGHSHVYWYRQLPEEGLKFMVYLQKENIIDESGMPKERFSAEFPKEGPSILRIQQVVRGDSAAYFCASSPQGRTGELFFGEGSRLTVL.

This clonotype was observed a handful of times. V usage is TRBV11-2 and J usage is TRBJ2-3; a weak D match, TRBD2 (5 bases). CDR3 size: 15 residues. Per germline, CDR1 SGHAT and CDR2 FQNNGV. Trimming took 3 bases from V and 1 from J, leaving 11 bases between them. The CDR3 DNA reads as TGTGCCAGCAGCTTGGCCGCACTAGGCACAGATACGCAGTATTTT. This gives the protein CASSLAALGTDTQYF. Complete variable domain (other parts from reference TRBV11-2 and TRBJ2-3): EAGVAQSPRYKIIEKRQSVAFWCNPISGHATLYWYQQILGQGPKLLIQFQNNGVVDDSQLPKDRFSAERLKGVDSTLKIQPAKLEDSAVYLCASSLAALGTDTQYFGPGTRLTVL.

This clonotype was seen more than once but under ten times. The rearrangement links TRBV19 to TRBJ1-6; 7 bases fit TRBD1. This CDR3 region has 14 residues. The V and J ends lost 7 bases and 10 bases, in that order; junction bases with no gene match: 10. The germline gives CDR1 LNHDA, CDR2 SQIVND (reference sequence). The CDR3 is CASNARQGYSPLHF. DNA of the CDR3: TGTGCCAGTAATGCCCGACAGGGATACTCACCCCTCCACTTT.

The rearrangement joins TRBV5-6 to TRBJ1-2; D might be TRBD1 (5 bases). Looked up from germline, CDR1 is SGHDT and CDR2 is YYEEEE. CDR3 length: 12 residues. Deletions cut 4 bases from V and 8 bases from J, with 12 bases between. CDR3 residues: CASSPQGAGYTF. The CDR3 DNA is TGTGCCAGCAGCCCCCAGGGCGCCGGCTACACCTTC.

This clonotype was recorded at least ten times. V usage is TRBV6-6 and J usage is TRBJ1-5; unclear D gene. The CDR3 consists of 16 residues. The germline V gene has CDR1 MNHNY and CDR2 SVGAGI (reference sequence). The V end was cut by 3 bases, the J end by 0 bases, with 12 bases between. The CDR3 region has the DNA TGTGCCAGCAGTTATTCGGCGGTTTATAGCAATCAGCCCCAGCATTTT. It is translated as CASSYSAVYSNQPQHF.

The rearrangement joins TRBV7-8 to TRBJ1-6, with D possibly matching TRBD1 (6 bases). The germline V and J ends were trimmed by 5 bases and 4 bases, with 9 bases remaining between them. Germline CDR1 reads SGHVS; CDR2 reads FQNEAQ. The CDR3 spans 14 residues. In DNA form, the CDR3 reads TGTGCCAGCAGCCCGGACAGATATAATTCACCCCTCCACTTT. It encodes CASSPDRYNSPLHF.

The V gene is TRBV29-1, the J gene TRBJ1-1; 7 bases are a match to TRBD1. This CDR3 contains 14 residues. Per the germline V gene, CDR1 is SQVTM and CDR2 is ANQGSEA. V was pared by 6 bases and J by 3 bases, with 10 bases of the junction left unmatched. The CDR3 region is CSVHRGQAYTEAFF. For the CDR3, the DNA is TGCAGCGTCCACCGTGGACAGGCCTACACTGAAGCTTTCTTT.

In DNA form, the CDR3 reads TGTGCCAGCAGGCCTAGGACTACGAACACCGGGGAGCTGTTTTTT. Its translation: CASRPRTTNTGELFF. V is TRBV6-5 and J is TRBJ2-2; D possibly corresponds to TRBD2 (6 bases). The CDR3 is 15 residues long. V lost 6 bases to trimming and J lost 0 bases, with 11 bases between them. In germline, CDR1 is MNHEY, CDR2 SVGAGI.

The V gene is TRBV20-1, the J gene TRBJ2-5; the D gene is possibly TRBD2 (5 bases). This CDR3 is built from 14 residues. In germline, CDR1 is DFQATT, CDR2 SNEGSKA (reference sequence). V lost 5 bases to trimming and J lost 1 base, with 14 bases between them. CDR3 amino acids: CSAGSEATQETQYF. The CDR3, as DNA: TGCAGTGCTGGTAGCGAGGCAACCCAAGAGACCCAGTACTTC.

Only a few counts were recorded for this clonotype. The chain couples TRBV7-2 to TRBJ2-1, with TRBD2 identical over 7 bases. Unmatched junction bases numbered 11, after V lost 1 base and J lost 5 bases. There are 17 residues in the CDR3. CDR1 and CDR2 from the germline V gene are SGHTA and FQGNSA. The CDR3 is CASSLGSRLAPDNEQFF. The CDR3 DNA follows: TGTGCCAGCAGCTTAGGATCGCGACTAGCCCCCGACAATGAGCAGTTCTTC.

This chain links TRBV5-4 with TRBJ2-5; D is possibly TRBD1 (6 bases). The CDR3 consists of 13 residues. The germline gives CDR1 SGHNT, CDR2 YYREEE (reference sequence). Trimming shortened V by 6 bases and J by 0 bases, and 9 bases separated the two germline ends. CDR3 region: CASNREYQETQYF. The CDR3 DNA reads TGTGCCAGCAACAGGGAGTACCAAGAGACCCAGTACTTC.

This clonotype was seen repeatedly, ten times or more. The V gene is TRBV5-1, the J gene TRBJ1-1; tentative D call: TRBD1 (6 bases). Germline V gene lookup returns CDR1 SGHRS and CDR2 YFSETQ. The CDR3 length is 14 residues. Trimming took 4 bases from V and 9 from J, leaving 19 bases between them. CDR3 sequence reads: CASSPGGTPNKAFF. Written as DNA, the CDR3 is TGCGCCAGCAGCCCGGGCGGGACACCCAATAAAGCTTTCTTT.

This clonotype was recorded once. The V and J genes are TRBV20-1 and TRBJ1-2; TRBD1 matches at 9 bases. The CDR3 totals 18 residues. With 1 base clipped from V and 4 bases from J, the junction kept 16 bases outside the gene matches. Germline-derived CDR1 and CDR2 are DFQATT and SNEGSKA (reference sequence). This CDR3 is CSARAGPTGTGLLYGYTF. Written as DNA, the CDR3 is TGCAGTGCTAGAGCCGGGCCCACCGGGACAGGGCTTCTCTATGGCTACACCTTC.

This clonotype was found a few times. In DNA form, the CDR3 reads TGCGCCAGCAGCTTAGATGGACTAGCCCATGGGGAGACCCAGTACTTC. Residues: CASSLDGLAHGETQYF. V usage is TRBV5-1 and J usage is TRBJ2-5; the match to TRBD2 covers 8 bases. This CDR3 spans 16 amino acids. V was clipped by 2 bases and J by 5 bases; unmatched bases: 11. Germline lookup yields CDR1 SGHRS and CDR2 YFSETQ.

This clonotype has only a few counts. The V and J genes are TRBV4-1 and TRBJ1-1; 8 nucleotides match TRBD1. V trimming: 3 bases; J trimming: 1 base; junction bases outside the gene matches: 4. The CDR3 sequence is 15 residues long. CDR1 is MGHRA, CDR2 YSYEKL, per germline. In DNA form, the CDR3 reads TGCGCCAGCAGCCATCAGGGGGCTGGGAACACTGAAGCTTTCTTT. This encodes CASSHQGAGNTEAFF.

This clonotype turned up a few times. The junction does not match germline at one end; this may be a read error. The chain couples TRBV7-7 to TRBJ2-3; D not resolved. The germline V gene has CDR1 SSHAT and CDR2 FNYEAQ (reference sequence). The CDR3 spans 15 residues. In nucleotides, the CDR3 is TGTGCTAGCAGCTTACTTGGCAGTAACACAGATACGCAGTATTTT. This encodes CASSLLGSNTDTQYF.

This clonotype was found a few times. CDR3 sequence: CASSLVAKGLSGYTF. The CDR3 coding sequence is TGCGCCAGCAGCTTGGTGGCCAAGGGGTTGTCGGGCTACACCTTC. The J gene is TRBJ1-2, the V gene TRBV5-1; D possibly corresponds to TRBD1 (5 bases). Deletions cut 0 bases from V and 8 bases from J, with 17 bases between. The CDR3 has 15 amino acids. Per germline, CDR1 SGHRS and CDR2 YFSETQ.